The clone carrying this TCR beta chain showed up just a few times. Its antigen is as yet unknown. The CDR3 is made up of 15 amino acids. The ends were cut back, 2 bases at V and 0 bases at J, with 11 bases in the middle. Germline V gene sequence: CDR1 SGHVS, CDR2 FQNEAQ. TCR beta cDNA libraries included unique molecular identifiers. Out of 1 to 10 million T cells, 480,000 or so cDNA molecules were generated. One entry per CDR3 protein results from TCRdb running MiXCR on the PCR reads. The profile shows hundreds of thousands of distinct CDR3 sequences, around 44% of them singletons. This sample is drawn from a study of post-analysis software for immune sequencing data. Findings and caveats of the study: In patients, TRBV5-6, TRBV5-1 and TRBV20-1 belonged to five or six TRBV segments found more frequently than in controls. There was significantly lower normalized Chao1 diversity in multiple sclerosis patients than in controls.

V and J are TRBV7-8 and TRBJ2-7, with a tentative D call TRBD1 (6 bases). Material for sequencing was blood. This TCR was sampled from a girl aged 10-17 years with multiple sclerosis. CDR3 nucleotide sequence: TGTGCCAGCAGCTTATTGGAGACAGGCTCCTACGAGCAGTACTTC. Amino acids: CASSLLETGSYEQYF. The whole variable domain, remainder taken from reference TRBV7-8 and TRBJ2-7, is GAGVSQSPRYKVAKRGQDVALRCDPISGHVSLFWYQQALGQGPEFLTYFQNEAQLDKSGLPSDRFFAERPEGSVSTLKIQRTQQEDSAVYLCASSLLETGSYEQYFGPGTRLTVT.